These T cell receptor beta chains were read from a single sample in a study of cytomegalovirus exposure and HLA in healthy donors. Repertoires were generated with immunoSEQ multiplex PCR, while TCRdb's copy carries only in-frame clones and drops some. The sample holds some 150,000 clones, more than 60% seen once. Sequenced material: PBMCs. All receptors derive from a male donor in good health and CMV-seronegative. Both conserved end residues are part of each CDR3. D genes are given only for firm matches. Size is omitted from some rows. Given values are once, few, many or a class for expanded clones.

d_call,v_call,j_call,clone_size,cdr3_nt,cdr3_aa
TRBD2,TRBV30,TRBJ2-7,-,TGTGCCTGGAGTGTACGACTAGCGGGAGACTCCGAGCAGTACTTC,CAWSVRLAGDSEQYF
TRBD1,TRBV27,TRBJ1-3,-,TGTGCCAGCATCAGAGGTGGATATAGGCGGACAGGTGGAAACACCATATATTTT,CASIRGGYRRTGGNTIYF
-,TRBV5-8,TRBJ2-5,-,TGTGCCAGCAGCGACCGCCGGACAGTCCAAGAGACCCAGTACTTC,CASSDRRTVQETQYF
TRBD1,TRBV4-1,TRBJ1-1,-,TGCGCCAGCAGCCGAAGTCCCGGGACAGAAGGAAAAGAAGCTTTCTTT,CASSRSPGTEGKEAFF
TRBD1,TRBV7-9,TRBJ1-2,-,TGTGCCAGCAGTCAAGGGACAGGGGATGGCTACACCTTC,CASSQGTGDGYTF
TRBD1,TRBV6-1,TRBJ1-2,-,TGTGCCAGCAGTCCCTCGACAGGGGCCTATGGCTACACCTTC,CASSPSTGAYGYTF
TRBD2,TRBV7-3,TRBJ2-1,few,TGTGCCAGCAGCCAGACTATAGCGGGGAACAATGAGCAGTTCTTC,CASSQTIAGNNEQFF
TRBD1,TRBV9,TRBJ1-3,-,TGTGCCAGCAGCGTAGTAGGGACAGCCTCTGGAAACACCATATATTTT,CASSVVGTASGNTIYF
-,TRBV7-6,TRBJ1-1,few,TGTGCCAGCAGCTTAGTAATCATGGGGAGCATGAACACTGAAGCTTTCTTT,CASSLVIMGSMNTEAFF
TRBD1,TRBV18,TRBJ1-2,once,TGTGCCAGCTCACCGGGACAGGCCCTCTATGGCTACACCTTC,CASSPGQALYGYTF
-,TRBV6-6,TRBJ2-1,once,TGTGCCAGCAGTTACGAAGGGGAATCCTACAATGAGCAGTTCTTC,CASSYEGESYNEQFF
TRBD1,TRBV19,TRBJ1-1,-,TGTGCCAGTAGTTCCGACAGGGGGTCCGAAGCTTTCTTT,CASSSDRGSEAFF
TRBD1,TRBV10-3,TRBJ2-7,-,TGTGCCATCAGCGAGCCGGGACAGGGTGGGAACTACGAGCAGTACTTC,CAISEPGQGGNYEQYF
-,TRBV6-5,TRBJ2-2,once,TGTGCCAGCAGGTTCCTCAGTCACACCGGGGAGCTGTTTTTT,CASRFLSHTGELFF
-,TRBV19,TRBJ2-3,-,TGTGCCAGTAGTGCCGGGACTCGGGGGGATACGCAGTATTTT,CASSAGTRGDTQYF
TRBD1,TRBV6-5,TRBJ1-4,-,TGTGCCAGCAGTCCTGGACAGGGGCTGGAACTGTTTTTT,CASSPGQGLELFF
-,TRBV9,TRBJ2-4,-,TGTGCCAGCTCGCCGGGGAACAAAAACATTCAGTACTTC,CASSPGNKNIQYF
TRBD1,TRBV7-3,TRBJ2-7,-,TGTGCCAGCAGCCTAAGGGACAGCTACGAGCAGTACTTC,CASSLRDSYEQYF
-,TRBV7-9,TRBJ1-1,-,TGTGCCAGCGAGGGGGTGGGCACTGAAGCTTTCTTT,CASEGVGTEAFF
-,TRBV6-5,TRBJ1-1,-,TGTGCCAGCAGTTACTTAAAGGACACAAGTGAAGCTTTCTTT,CASSYLKDTSEAFF
TRBD1,TRBV27,TRBJ2-1,-,TGTGCCAGCAGGTGGACAGGAAGCAATGAGCAGTTCTTC,CASRWTGSNEQFF
TRBD1,TRBV12-5,TRBJ1-2,once,TGTGCTAGTGGTTTGTCCGACAGGGGTAGCATCGCCTTC,CASGLSDRGSIAF
TRBD1,TRBV30,TRBJ1-1,-,TGTGCCTGGAACTCAAAACGGGACAGGCATTTCACTGAAGCTTTCTTT,CAWNSKRDRHFTEAFF
-,TRBV11-2,TRBJ1-2,-,TGTGCCAGCAGCTTCTCTTTGACTGTCTATGGCTACACCTTC,CASSFSLTVYGYTF
TRBD1,TRBV5-1,TRBJ1-1,few,TGCGCCAGCAGCACTACAGGGGGCTACACTGAAGCTTTCTTT,CASSTTGGYTEAFF
-,TRBV10-3,TRBJ2-1,-,TGTGCCATCAGTGATCGCGGCAGGGCCACCCACAATGAGCAGTTCTTC,CAISDRGRATHNEQFF
TRBD2,TRBV4-1,TRBJ2-2,-,TGCGCCAGCAGCCAAGATCCGGGACTAGCGGTCCTCAAGGAGGAGCTGTTTTTT,CASSQDPGLAVLKEELFF
-,TRBV30,TRBJ1-1,-,TGTGCCTGGAGTGTGGGACTTGAAGCTTTCTTT,CAWSVGLEAFF
-,TRBV4-1,TRBJ2-7,few,TGCGCCAGCAGCCAAAGTCCCACACACCTAGCGAGGACCTACGAGCAGTACTTC,CASSQSPTHLARTYEQYF
-,TRBV5-1,TRBJ1-2,-,TGCGCCAGCAGCTTGGAGGCGGGAAGTGGCTACACCTTC,CASSLEAGSGYTF
-,TRBV7-9,TRBJ1-3,-,TGTGCCAGCAGCAGAATAAGTTTCCGGGACACGCTCTCTGGAAACACCATATATTTT,CASSRISFRDTLSGNTIYF
TRBD2,TRBV5-1,TRBJ2-5,once,TGCGCCAGCAGGAGGAGGGCGGGAGGCCTCCAAGAGACCCAGTACTTC,CASRRRAGGLQETQYF
TRBD2,TRBV29-1,TRBJ2-7,-,TGCAGCGTTACGGGACTAGCGGGGGCTACTTACGAGCAGTACTTC,CSVTGLAGATYEQYF
-,TRBV5-1,TRBJ1-5,few,TGCGCCAGCAGCCCCGCTATCAATCAGCCCCAGCATTTT,CASSPAINQPQHF
-,TRBV27,TRBJ1-2,-,TGTGCCAGCAGTTTCGGAGCGGGCTATGGCTACACCTTC,CASSFGAGYGYTF
-,TRBV5-1,TRBJ2-3,-,TGCGCCAGCAGCCCGAGACAGGTTCATAGCACAGATACGCAGTATTTT,CASSPRQVHSTDTQYF
-,TRBV7-3,TRBJ2-5,-,TGTGCCAGCAGCTTAACGGGGCTGGAGACCCAGTACTTC,CASSLTGLETQYF
TRBD1,TRBV7-2,TRBJ1-5,-,TGTGCCAGCAGCCTAGGACAGGGAAATCAGCCCCAGCATTTT,CASSLGQGNQPQHF
-,TRBV15,TRBJ2-7,few,TGTGCCACCAGCAGAGTTCGGCAGGGGTCCCACGAGCAGTACTTC,CATSRVRQGSHEQYF
TRBD2,TRBV11-2,TRBJ2-7,-,TGTGCCAGCAGCACGACTAGCGGGAGCCGCCACGAGCAGTACTTC,CASSTTSGSRHEQYF
-,TRBV27,TRBJ2-2,-,TGTGCCAGCAGTTCCCGAGGAGTCACCACCGGGGAGCTGTTTTTT,CASSSRGVTTGELFF
-,TRBV7-3,TRBJ2-3,once,TGTGCCAGCAGCTTGCGAGCGGGTTCCATCACAGATACGCAGTATTTT,CASSLRAGSITDTQYF
-,TRBV9,TRBJ2-3,once,TGTGCCAGCAGCCCCCTTCAGGACACAGATACGCAGTATTTT,CASSPLQDTDTQYF
TRBD2,TRBV9,TRBJ2-5,-,TGTGCCAGCAGCGTAGCTAAACTAGCGGGGCAAGAGACCCAGTACTTC,CASSVAKLAGQETQYF
TRBD1,TRBV7-2,TRBJ2-5,-,TGTGCCAGCAACCCCGGACAGGGCCAAGAGACCCAGTACTTC,CASNPGQGQETQYF
TRBD2,TRBV4-2,TRBJ2-1,-,TGTGCCAGCAGCCAAGAAGCGGGGGGGCTTTACAATGAGCAGTTCTTC,CASSQEAGGLYNEQFF
TRBD2,TRBV5-1,TRBJ2-7,-,TGCGCCAGCAGCTTACTAGCGGGGGCCGACTACGAGCAGTACTTC,CASSLLAGADYEQYF
TRBD1,TRBV5-1,TRBJ1-6,-,TGCGCCAGCAGCCGTTCGGGACAGGGGGCTTTAGAAGTTTCACCCCTCCACTTT,CASSRSGQGALEVSPLHF